This TCR beta chain derives from a study of blood T cell repertoires in COVID-19. Across the whole study: Samples of COVID-19 (acute and convalescent) were obtained from the United States, Italy and Spain. PBMCs, B-cell-depleted T cells, or T cells provided the cDNA or gDNA that made up the material.

Under the authors' procedure: For nucleated cells, counts were estimated from reference gene primer amplification. Sequencing used immunoSEQ multiplex PCR; TCRdb keeps in-frame clones, though not all of them. V and J calls and clone size are as listed in that table; D and trimming were resolved from the DNA. The table lists under 95,000 clones, over 80% of them singletons. The CDR3 sequence is 15 residues long. In germline, CDR1 is ENHRY, CDR2 SYGVKD. With 0 bases removed from V and 1 base from J, the gap between germline ends came to 7 bases. Sequenced material: peripheral blood. The receptor was isolated from a human donor in a cohort sampled during active COVID-19. J is TRBJ1-5 and V is TRBV10-3; D gene uncertain. In nucleotides, the CDR3 is TGTGCCATCAGTGAGTCGAGGGAGAGCAATCAGCCCCAGCATTTT. The encoded protein is CAISESRESNQPQHF.